This T cell receptor (beta chain) was sequenced for a study of beta chain features in type 1 diabetes. This CDR3 region has 13 residues. CDR1 and CDR2 (germline): SEHNR, FQNEAQ (reference sequence). The germline V and J ends were trimmed by 8 bases and 0 bases, with 10 bases remaining between them. Expressed TCRB transcripts were sequenced, since all the RNA that had been isolated was reverse transcribed. The repertoire was sequenced with immunoSEQ multiplex PCR; TCRdb's copy has only in-frame clones and lacks some. The sample has more than 300,000 clones; roughly 12% are singletons. What was sequenced was naive CD4+ T cells from blood. This rearrangement joins TRBV7-9 to TRBJ1-1; D not certain. The TCR originated in a man between 18 and 35 years old in good health. CDR3 DNA sequence: TGTGCCAGCGCCCTCAGGCTGAACACTGAAGCTTTCTTT. Protein product: CASALRLNTEAFF. The whole variable domain, remainder taken from reference TRBV7-9 and TRBJ1-1, is DTGVSQNPRHKITKRGQNVTFRCDPISEHNRLYWYRQTLGQGPEFLTYFQNEAQLEKSRLLSDRFSAERPKGSFSTLEIQRTEQGDSAMYLCASALRLNTEAFFGQGTRLTVV.